The 29 T cell receptor beta chains in this list originate from one sample, sequenced in a study of vaccination effects on CD4 cells after COVID-19. It was after more than nine days of culture that CD4+ T cells were isolated. Repertoires were generated with immunoSEQ multiplex PCR, while TCRdb's copy carries only in-frame clones and drops some. Seen here are 50,000 to 75,000 clones, over 60% observed once, and the top ten hold approximately 3%. No antigen has been identified for these receptors. The sample was CD4+ T cells from PBMCs cultured without peptide, taken before COVID-19 vaccination. The receptor source for this set is a human donor who received a COVID-19 vaccine.

The rearrangement joins TRBV18 to TRBJ2-5; maybe TRBD1 (6 bases). Germline values: CDR1 KGHSH, CDR2 LQKENI. Trimming stripped 1 base from V and 4 bases from J, with 16 bases between. The CDR3 extends over 16 amino acids. DNA of the CDR3: TGTGCCAGCTCACCACGTGCAGGGGACGGCGGAGAGACCCAGTACTTC. Translated, it gives CASSPRAGDGGETQYF.

The gene calls are TRBV15 and TRBJ1-2; D uncertain. Trimming left V 0 bases short and J 5 bases short, with 4 bases between. The CDR3 contains 12 residues. Germline CDR1 LNHNV, CDR2 YYDKDF (reference sequence). The CDR3 DNA reads TGTGCCACCAGCAGAGATCTGTATGGCTACACCTTC. Protein: CATSRDLYGYTF.

The chain employs TRBV24-1 and TRBJ2-5, with TRBD1 as a possible D gene (6 bases). The germline gives CDR1 KGHDR, CDR2 SFDVKD. V dropped 6 bases and J dropped 2 bases, with 15 bases sitting between them. The CDR3 length is 15 residues. The CDR3 is CATSSGGRGQETQYF. DNA of the CDR3: TGTGCCACCAGTTCTGGGGGCCGGGGACAAGAGACCCAGTACTTC.

The chain has TRBV2 and TRBJ2-7, with D perhaps being TRBD1 or TRBD2 (5 bases each). Germline V gives CDR1 SNHLY, CDR2 FYNNEI. The V and J ends lost 0 bases and 5 bases respectively, with 17 bases between them. The CDR3 runs to 16 residues. The CDR3 spells CASSEAGPRTPNEQYV. In DNA, the CDR3 is TGTGCCAGCAGTGAAGCGGGACCTCGAACCCCTAACGAGCAGTACGTC.

This clone was counted between two and nine times. V gene TRBV3-1 (or the pseudogene TRBV3-2) combines with J gene TRBJ1-2; D not resolved. The CDR3 sequence is 14 residues long. V lost 0 bases and J lost 4, with 9 bases in between. CDR1 is LGHDT and CDR2 is YNNKEL in the germline V gene (reference sequence). The CDR3 nucleotides read TGTGCCAGCAGCCAAGATCCGGGCCCCTATGGCTACACCTTC. This sequence encodes CASSQDPGPYGYTF.

The rearrangement joins TRBV10-3 to TRBJ2-7, with TRBD1 identical over 10 bases. CDR3 length: 14 amino acids. Germline CDR1 is ENHRY and CDR2 is SYGVKD. The ends lost 4 bases at V and 6 bases at J; junction bases unmatched: 6. The chain's CDR3 is CAISATGGQGEQYV. In DNA form, the CDR3 reads TGTGCCATCAGTGCGACAGGGGGCCAGGGCGAGCAGTACGTC.

The chain carries TRBV7-9 and TRBJ1-6; D not resolved. The germline V and J ends were trimmed by 3 bases and 13 bases, with 10 bases remaining between them. There are 12 residues in the CDR3. Germline V gene sequence: CDR1 SEHNR, CDR2 FQNEAQ (reference sequence). The CDR3 coding sequence is TGTGCCAGCAGCTTTCCTATAACTCCCCTCCACTTT. It yields the protein CASSFPITPLHF.

This clone was counted between two and nine times. The J gene is TRBJ1-6, the V gene TRBV2; TRBD1 matches at 7 bases. Germline-derived CDR1 and CDR2 are SNHLY and FYNNEI. This CDR3 comprises 14 residues. Trimming cost V 6 bases and J 5 bases; bases outside gene matches: 4. CDR3 in DNA: TGTGCCAGCAGACACGACAGGGATAATTCACCCCTCCACTTT. It yields the protein CASRHDRDNSPLHF.

The chain has TRBV30 and TRBJ2-5; D gene ambiguous. CDR3 size: 13 residues. Germline V CDR1 and CDR2: GTSNPN, SVGIG (reference sequence). Trimming left V 1 base short and J 2 bases short, with 8 bases between. In nucleotides, the CDR3 is TGTGCCTGGAGTGCTATCGATCAAGAGACCCAGTACTTC. Protein product: CAWSAIDQETQYF.

The chain recombines TRBV5-1 with TRBJ2-6; D is undetermined. CDR1 and CDR2 (germline): SGHRS, YFSETQ. This CDR3 has 15 amino acids. The V and J ends lost 0 bases and 0 bases respectively, with 4 bases between them. CDR3 sequence reads: CASSLVVSGANVLTF. CDR3 in DNA: TGCGCCAGCAGCTTGGTGGTCTCTGGGGCCAACGTCCTGACTTTC. The full variable domain, in which reference TRBV5-1 and TRBJ2-6 provide the parts outside the CDR3, is KAGVTQTPRYLIKTRGQQVTLSCSPISGHRSVSWYQQTPGQGLQFLFEYFSETQRNKGNFPGRFSGRQFSNSRSEMNVSTLELGDSALYLCASSLVVSGANVLTFGAGSRLTVL.

The CDR3 nucleotides read TGTGCCAGCTCACAGGGAACGCCTGGAAACACCATATATTTT. It translates to CASSQGTPGNTIYF. The chain uses TRBV18 and TRBJ1-3; the D is unclear. Germline CDR1 KGHSH, CDR2 LQKENI. V lost 4 bases and J lost 2, with 9 bases in between. This CDR3 contains 14 residues.

This rearrangement joins TRBV9 to TRBJ2-1; TRBD1 matches at 10 bases. The CDR3 consists of 14 residues. Germline values: CDR1 SGDLS, CDR2 YYNGEE. The V gene end was trimmed by 5 bases and the J gene end by 6 bases; junction bases not matched to a gene: 5. CDR3 DNA sequence: TGTGCCAGCAGTTGGGGACAGGGGATCAATGAGCAGTTCTTC. This translates into CASSWGQGINEQFF.

This clone has just a few counts. The chain uses TRBV30 and TRBJ2-2; D not certain. The V gene's germline CDR1 is GTSNPN and CDR2 SVGIG (reference sequence). The CDR3 contains 11 residues. Trimming cost V 2 bases and J 7 bases, with 5 bases left between them. The DNA of the CDR3 is TGTGCCTGGAGTAGAGGCGGGGAGCTGTTTTTT. Translation: CAWSRGGELFF.

The J gene is TRBJ2-1, the V gene TRBV28, with D perhaps TRBD1 or TRBD2 (7 bases each). Germline CDR1 MDHEN, CDR2 SYDVKM. The CDR3 has 14 residues. V lost 10 bases, J lost 4 bases, and 17 bases lay in between. This CDR3 is CATSRGGTYNEQFF. The CDR3 DNA reads as TGTGCCACCAGCAGGGGGGGAACTTACAATGAGCAGTTCTTC.

The rearrangement uses TRBV6-5 and TRBJ2-2; tentative D call: TRBD1 (7 bases). The CDR3 has 15 residues. V lost 4 bases, J lost 3 bases, and 12 bases lay in between. The germline V gene encodes CDR1 MNHEY and CDR2 SVGAGI. CDR3 sequence reads: CASSWARGDTGELFF. The CDR3 DNA is TGTGCCAGCAGTTGGGCCAGGGGGGACACCGGGGAGCTGTTTTTT.

This clone appeared once. This chain uses TRBV5-5 with TRBJ2-1, with unresolved D. This CDR3 is 17 amino acids long. Germline CDR1 reads SGHKS; CDR2 reads YYEKEE (reference sequence). V was cut by 5 bases and J by 0 bases, with 18 bases left in between. This CDR3 reads CASRRVSTHSSYNEQFF. CDR3 nucleotides: TGTGCCAGCAGACGCGTCTCTACCCATAGCTCCTACAATGAGCAGTTCTTC.

The CDR3 DNA sequence: TGTGCCAGTTCATCCCAGGGGTACTCTGGGGGCTACACCTTC. It yields the protein CASSSQGYSGGYTF. The chain employs TRBV19 and TRBJ1-2; weak D call: TRBD1 (6 bases). Germline loops: CDR1 LNHDA, CDR2 SQIVND (reference sequence). V lost 8 bases and J 8 bases, leaving 21 bases between the germline ends. The CDR3 totals 14 residues.

V is TRBV5-1 and J is TRBJ2-5; the D gene is possibly TRBD2 (6 bases). From germline, CDR1 is SGHRS and CDR2 YFSETQ. Trimming left V 5 bases short and J 4 bases short, with 18 bases between. There are 15 residues in the CDR3. CDR3 sequence (DNA): TGCGCCAGCAGGCAGTTGTGGGGGGTCCCAGAGACCCAGTACTTC. This translates into CASRQLWGVPETQYF.

The V call is TRBV28, the J call TRBJ2-7; TRBD1 matches 11 bases. CDR3 length: 16 amino acids. CDR1 and CDR2 from the germline V gene are MDHEN and SYDVKM. The V gene end was trimmed by 6 bases and the J gene end by 1 base; junction bases not matched to a gene: 8. CDR3 sequence (DNA): TGTGCCAGCAGCGCCGGGGGGACAGGGGGATCCTACGAGCAGTACGTC. Protein: CASSAGGTGGSYEQYV.

This clone was detected a few times. This chain connects TRBV5-1 to TRBJ2-2, with 9 nucleotides matching TRBD1. V lost 3 bases, J lost 1 base, and 4 bases stayed unmatched. This CDR3 spans 16 amino acids. The germline V gene encodes CDR1 SGHRS and CDR2 YFSETQ. DNA of the CDR3: TGCGCCAGCAGCTGGGGACAGGGCGTGAACACCGGGGAGCTGTTTTTT. Protein product: CASSWGQGVNTGELFF.

V is TRBV3-1 (or the pseudogene TRBV3-2) and J is TRBJ2-3; TRBD2 agrees at 9 bases. V lost 3 bases and J lost 3; bases outside the gene matches: 10. This CDR3 comprises 17 residues. The germline gives CDR1 LGHDT, CDR2 YNNKEL (reference sequence). The CDR3 DNA reads as TGTGCCAGCAGCCACACAACGCGGGGGGGCCTAACAGATACGCAGTATTTT. Translation: CASSHTTRGGLTDTQYF.

V usage is TRBV5-4 and J usage is TRBJ2-5; D call uncertain. Germline lookup yields CDR1 SGHNT and CDR2 YYREEE (reference sequence). The CDR3 loop spans 12 amino acids. V shed 6 bases and J shed 7 bases, with 13 bases lying between them. The CDR3 loop is CASTSVVGTQYF. CDR3 coding DNA: TGTGCCAGCACCTCTGTGGTGGGGACCCAGTACTTC.

This clone has only a few counts. The chain combines TRBV5-1 with TRBJ2-2; D not certain. Deletions cut 2 bases from V and 2 bases from J, with 7 bases between. The CDR3 is 14 residues long. Germline V lookup: CDR1 SGHRS, CDR2 YFSETQ. The CDR3 reads CASSLRANTGELFF. The DNA of the CDR3 is TGCGCCAGCAGCTTAAGAGCAAACACCGGGGAGCTGTTTTTT.

The rearrangement joins TRBV6-5 to TRBJ2-3; TRBD2 aligns across 7 bases. V gave up 5 bases and J gave up 1 base; unmatched junction bases: 6. CDR1 is MNHEY and CDR2 is SVGAGI in the germline V gene. The CDR3 covers 15 residues. The chain's CDR3 is CASSRTSAGTDTQYF. DNA of the CDR3: TGTGCCAGCAGTCGAACTAGCGCTGGCACAGATACGCAGTATTTT.

The V gene is TRBV5-4, the J gene TRBJ2-5; D remains ambiguous. CDR1 is SGHNT, CDR2 YYREEE, per germline (reference sequence). CDR3 length: 10 amino acids. V lost 4 bases and J 9 bases, leaving 7 bases between the germline ends. Here the CDR3 reads CASSLRAQYF. In DNA, the CDR3 is TGTGCCAGCAGCCTTCGGGCCCAGTACTTC.

This chain uses TRBV29-1 with TRBJ1-2, with 11 bases matching TRBD1. This CDR3 region has 14 residues. From germline, CDR1 is SQVTM and CDR2 ANQGSEA. V shed 6 bases and J 3 bases; nucleotides not matched to a gene: 6. The CDR3 reads CSVRDRGRDYGYTF. CDR3 bases: TGCAGCGTAAGGGACAGGGGGAGGGACTATGGCTACACCTTC.

This clone has a handful of counts. The CDR3 reads CASTSPGRSSGYTF. CDR3 nucleotide sequence: TGTGCCAGCACCTCGCCAGGTCGTAGTAGTGGCTACACCTTC. The rearrangement links TRBV27 to TRBJ1-2; D is uncertain. V was clipped by 7 bases and J by 7 bases, with 19 bases between them. This CDR3 is 14 amino acids long. Germline CDR1 and CDR2: MNHEY and SMNVEV (reference sequence).

As DNA, the CDR3 is TGTGCCAGCAGCCCTGCGAGGGGGACCGGGGGGGAAAAACTGTTTTTT. It specifies CASSPARGTGGEKLFF. The chain has TRBV3-1 (or the pseudogene TRBV3-2) and TRBJ1-4, with D perhaps matching TRBD1 (6 bases). Between the trimmed V and J ends, which lost 4 bases and 8 bases, there was a span of 20 bases. The CDR3 is made up of 16 amino acids. Germline lookup yields CDR1 LGHDT and CDR2 YNNKEL (reference sequence).

The V gene is TRBV4-3, the J gene TRBJ1-4; a weak D match, TRBD1 (5 bases). Per germline, CDR1 LGHNA and CDR2 YSLEER. Trimming cost V 8 bases and J 7 bases, with 20 bases left between them. The CDR3 is 15 amino acids. CDR3 sequence (DNA): TGCGCCAGCGCGAATTGGGGGGGGGTATCTGAAAAACTGTTTTTT. Translating it yields CASANWGGVSEKLFF.